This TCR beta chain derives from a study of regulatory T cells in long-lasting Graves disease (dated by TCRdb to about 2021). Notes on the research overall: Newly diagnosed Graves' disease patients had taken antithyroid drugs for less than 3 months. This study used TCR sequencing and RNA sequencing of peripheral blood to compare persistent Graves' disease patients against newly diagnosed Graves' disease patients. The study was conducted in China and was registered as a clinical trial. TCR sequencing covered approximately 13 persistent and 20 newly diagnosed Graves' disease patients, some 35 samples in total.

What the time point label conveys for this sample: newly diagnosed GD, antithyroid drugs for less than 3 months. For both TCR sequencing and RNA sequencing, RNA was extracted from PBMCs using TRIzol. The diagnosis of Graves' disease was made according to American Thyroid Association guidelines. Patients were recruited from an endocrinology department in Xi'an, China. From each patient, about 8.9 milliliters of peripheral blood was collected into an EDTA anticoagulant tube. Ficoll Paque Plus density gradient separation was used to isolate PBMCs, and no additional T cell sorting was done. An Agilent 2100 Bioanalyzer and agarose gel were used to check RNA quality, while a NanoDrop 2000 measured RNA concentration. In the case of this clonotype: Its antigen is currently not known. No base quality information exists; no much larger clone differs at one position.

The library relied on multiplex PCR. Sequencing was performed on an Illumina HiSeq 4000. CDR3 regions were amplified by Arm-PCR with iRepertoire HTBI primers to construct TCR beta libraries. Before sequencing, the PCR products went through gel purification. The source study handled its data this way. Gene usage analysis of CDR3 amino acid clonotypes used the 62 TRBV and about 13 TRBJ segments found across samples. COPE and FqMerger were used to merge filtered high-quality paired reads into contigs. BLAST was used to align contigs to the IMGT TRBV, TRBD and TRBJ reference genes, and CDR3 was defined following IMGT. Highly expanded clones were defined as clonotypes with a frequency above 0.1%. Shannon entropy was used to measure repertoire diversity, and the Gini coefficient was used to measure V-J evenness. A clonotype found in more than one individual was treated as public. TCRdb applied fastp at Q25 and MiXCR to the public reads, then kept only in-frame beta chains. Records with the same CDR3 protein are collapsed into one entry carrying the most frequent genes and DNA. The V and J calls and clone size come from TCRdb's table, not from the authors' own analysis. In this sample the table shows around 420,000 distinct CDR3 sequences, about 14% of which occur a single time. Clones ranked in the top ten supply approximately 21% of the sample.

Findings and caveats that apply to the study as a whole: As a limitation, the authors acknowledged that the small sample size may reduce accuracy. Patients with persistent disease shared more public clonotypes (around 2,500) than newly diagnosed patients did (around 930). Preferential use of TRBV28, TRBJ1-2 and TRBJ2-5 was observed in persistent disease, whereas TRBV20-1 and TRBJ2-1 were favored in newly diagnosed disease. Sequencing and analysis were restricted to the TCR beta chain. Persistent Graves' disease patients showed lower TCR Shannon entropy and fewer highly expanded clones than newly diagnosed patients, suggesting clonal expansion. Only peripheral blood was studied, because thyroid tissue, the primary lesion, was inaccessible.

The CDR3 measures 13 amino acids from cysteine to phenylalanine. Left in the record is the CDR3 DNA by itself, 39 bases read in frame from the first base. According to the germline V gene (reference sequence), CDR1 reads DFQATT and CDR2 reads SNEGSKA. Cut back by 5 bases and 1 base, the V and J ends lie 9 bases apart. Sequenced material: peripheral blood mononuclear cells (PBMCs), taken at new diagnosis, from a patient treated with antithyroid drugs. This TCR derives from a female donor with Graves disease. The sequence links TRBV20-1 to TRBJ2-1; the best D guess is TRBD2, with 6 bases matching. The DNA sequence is TGCAGTGCTTTAGCGGTGTCCTACAATGAGCAGTTCTTC. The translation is CSALAVSYNEQFF.